The next 10 T cell receptor beta chains were all read from a single sample in a study of cytomegalovirus exposure and HLA in healthy donors. The PCR used 60 Vbeta and 13 Jbeta primers. Clones were read by immunoSEQ multiplex PCR, and TCRdb kept only the in-frame ones, dropping some. The sample consists of about 140,000 clones, around 65% of them appearing once. The sample consisted of PBMCs. The receptor source for this set is a woman aged 55-70 years in good health and CMV-seronegative.

The chain links TRBV6-9 to TRBJ1-2; TRBD1 matches 9 bases. After removal of 7 bases from V and 6 bases from J, the junction contained 21 bases not matched to a gene. The CDR3 runs 18 residues. The germline V gene encodes CDR1 MNHGY and CDR2 SVAAGI. The CDR3, as DNA: TGTGCCAGCACCCACGGAGGCCCCAAACCGGGACAGGGTAATGGCTACACCTTC. This encodes CASTHGGPKPGQGNGYTF.

The rearrangement uses TRBV7-8 and TRBJ1-2; the D is unclear. CDR3 length: 13 amino acids. The V gene's germline CDR1 is SGHVS and CDR2 FQNEAQ. Trimming pared 5 bases from V and 4 bases from J, leaving 11 bases between. CDR3 DNA sequence: TGTGCCAGCAGCGCCCGCACTGGCTATGGCTACACCTTC. Translation gives CASSARTGYGYTF.

The chain recombines TRBV6-1 with TRBJ2-2, with D perhaps matching TRBD1 (5 bases). V was trimmed by 0 bases and J by 6 bases, leaving 11 bases between them. Germline CDR1 MNHNS, CDR2 SASEGT. CDR3 length: 15 amino acids. Written as DNA, the CDR3 is TGTGCCAGCAGTGAAGCTAGGGGTTGGGCCGGGGAGCTGTTTTTT. Translated, it gives CASSEARGWAGELFF.

J is TRBJ2-7 and V is TRBV21-1; the table's D call, TRBD1, has no DNA check behind it. TRBV21-1 has pseudogene status. This CDR3 spans 13 amino acids. The CDR3, as DNA: TGTGCCAGCCCGGGACACGAACCCCCCGAGCAGTACTTC. This gives the protein CASPGHEPPEQYF.

This clone was seen only once. V gene TRBV4-1 combines with J gene TRBJ2-3; 11 nucleotides match TRBD2. V lost 5 bases and J lost 0; bases outside the gene matches: 7. There are 17 residues in the CDR3. Germline V lookup: CDR1 MGHRA, CDR2 YSYEKL. Here the CDR3 reads CASSSRLAGLSTDTQYF. The CDR3, as DNA: TGCGCCAGCAGCTCCCGACTAGCGGGACTTAGCACAGATACGCAGTATTTT.

This clone was seen only a few times. The chain uses TRBV28 and TRBJ2-3, with 14 bases aligning to TRBD2. V shed 2 bases and J 5 bases; nucleotides not matched to a gene: 9. CDR3 length equals 18 residues. Germline V gives CDR1 MDHEN, CDR2 SYDVKM. The DNA of the CDR3 is TGTGCCAGCAGTTTACTGACTAGCGGGAGGGCAGGGAAAGATACGCAGTATTTT. This encodes CASSLLTSGRAGKDTQYF.

This clone was seen more than once but under ten times. The chain employs TRBV13 and TRBJ1-2, with unresolved D. Trimming left V 1 base short and J 7 bases short, with 10 bases between. Germline V gene sequence: CDR1 PRHDT, CDR2 FYEKMQ (reference sequence). The CDR3 length is 13 residues. The CDR3: CASSLENTGGYTF. DNA of the CDR3: TGTGCCAGCAGCTTAGAAAATACTGGTGGCTACACCTTC.

This chain uses TRBV6-6 with TRBJ1-3; D is undetermined. The CDR3 sequence is 14 residues long. V was clipped by 6 bases and J by 1 base, with 10 bases between them. Germline CDR1 MNHNY, CDR2 SVGAGI (reference sequence). CDR3 loop: CASSLLSSGNTIYF. The CDR3 DNA sequence: TGTGCCAGCAGCCTCCTTTCTTCTGGAAACACCATATATTTT.

The V and J genes are TRBV5-6 and TRBJ1-5; 8 bases match TRBD1. The V segment lost 2 bases and the J segment 4 bases; nucleotides outside the gene matches: 5. Germline V gene data show CDR1 as SGHDT and CDR2 as YYEEEE. The CDR3 is made up of 15 amino acids. The CDR3 bases are TGTGCCAGCAGCTTCGGACAGGGCAATAATCAGCCCCAGCATTTT. Residues: CASSFGQGNNQPQHF.

The table lists this clone with a few counts. The chain carries TRBV5-1 and TRBJ2-4; D not resolved. Germline V lookup: CDR1 SGHRS, CDR2 YFSETQ. There are 16 residues in the CDR3. The V end was cut by 0 bases, the J end by 1 base, with 11 bases between. The CDR3 spells CASSLAVVQAKNIQYF. CDR3 DNA: TGCGCCAGCAGCTTGGCCGTGGTACAGGCCAAAAACATTCAGTACTTC.